Shown below are 4 T cell receptor beta chains from a single sample sequenced in a study of shared clonotypes between healthy human individuals. The repertoire was sequenced with immunoSEQ multiplex PCR; TCRdb's copy has only in-frame clones and lacks some. The sample records 560,000 or so clones, about 96% being singletons. CD8 cells classed as naive were CD45RO-negative and positively selected for CCR7, excluding terminally differentiated effector memory CD45RA+ cells. The sample was naive CD8+ T cells sorted from blood. All receptors derive from a woman aged 25 to 45 in good health.

The V and J genes are TRBV11-2 and TRBJ2-3; D is uncertain. The ends were cut back, 0 bases at V and 0 bases at J, with 7 bases in the middle. From germline, CDR1 is SGHAT and CDR2 FQNNGV. The CDR3 is 15 amino acids. CDR3 DNA sequence: TGTGCCAGCAGCTTAGACTCGCTTAGCACAGATACGCAGTATTTT. Its translation is CASSLDSLSTDTQYF. The complete variable domain, with remaining parts taken from reference TRBV11-2 and TRBJ2-3, reads EAGVAQSPRYKIIEKRQSVAFWCNPISGHATLYWYQQILGQGPKLLIQFQNNGVVDDSQLPKDRFSAERLKGVDSTLKIQPAKLEDSAVYLCASSLDSLSTDTQYFGPGTRLTVL.

V is TRBV5-6 and J is TRBJ2-7; the match to TRBD2 covers 7 bases. The CDR3 has 16 residues. The V and J ends lost 4 bases and 5 bases, in that order; junction bases with no gene match: 15. From germline, CDR1 is SGHDT and CDR2 YYEEEE. This CDR3 reads CASSPIKNQRDDEQYF. DNA for the CDR3: TGTGCCAGCAGCCCAATTAAAAACCAGCGGGATGACGAGCAGTACTTC.

CDR3 loop: CASSEGPGTDTQYF. CDR3 bases: TGTGCCAGCAGTGAAGGGCCGGGAACAGATACGCAGTATTTT. This chain uses TRBV6-1 with TRBJ2-3; weak D call: TRBD2 (5 bases). V shed 1 base and J shed 3 bases, with 8 bases lying between them. The CDR3 covers 14 residues. CDR1 is MNHNS and CDR2 is SASEGT in the germline V gene.

The V and J genes are TRBV2 and TRBJ2-1; 7 nucleotides match TRBD2. Losses at the gene ends were 2 bases for V and 13 bases for J; bases not matched to a gene: 8. The CDR3 covers 13 residues. From germline, CDR1 is SNHLY and CDR2 FYNNEI. Here the CDR3 DNA reads TGTGCCAGCAGTGAACCCCTAACTAGCGTTCAGTTCTTC. This sequence encodes CASSEPLTSVQFF. Variable domain in full (rest from reference TRBV2 and TRBJ2-1): EPEVTQTPSHQVTQMGQEVILRCVPISNHLYFYWYRQILGQKVEFLVSFYNNEISEKSEIFDDQFSVERPDGSNFTLKIRSTKLEDSAMYFCASSEPLTSVQFFGPGTRLTVL.